This TCR beta chain was identified during a study of type 1 and type 2 diabetes patients. In the study overall: CD4+ or CD8+ T cells were positively selected from PBMCs with microbeads.

General study results and limits: Type 2 diabetes repertoires were more diverse than type 1 diabetes repertoires.

Of note for this clonotype: Its specificity is not known.

Genomic DNA was the PCR template. Amplification of the beta chain CDR3 used 30 forward and 13 reverse multiplex primers. MiXCR was run by TCRdb on the multiplex PCR reads, yielding one entry per CDR3 protein. Among some 250,000 distinct CDR3 sequences, around 47% were seen once, and the ten largest hold roughly an eighth. The CDR3 is made up of 15 amino acids. CDR1 MNHEY and CDR2 SMNVEV come from the germline V gene (reference sequence). The ends were cut back, 3 bases at V and 1 base at J, with 12 bases in the middle. The source of this sequence is a man between 18 and 29 years old with type 2 diabetes. The specimen was peripheral blood mononuclear cells (PBMCs). V is TRBV27 and J is TRBJ2-5; TRBD2 might be the D (6 bases). The CDR3 sequence is CASSFSGSSQETQYF. The DNA of the CDR3 is TGTGCCAGCAGTTTCTCCGGGAGCTCCCAAGAGACCCAGTACTTC.